This TCR beta chain comes out of a study of PD-L1 blockade in urothelial cancer. Overall study: Blood samples contained a median roughly 150,000 T cells.

As for time point: peripheral blood 6 weeks after treatment start. CDR1 SGHRS and CDR2 YFSETQ come from the germline V gene. J gave up 7 bases and V 3 bases, and 7 bases lay outside the gene matches. The CDR3 covers 14 residues. PCRs each included synthetic TCR analog templates spiked in. Profiled with immunoSEQ multiplex PCR; TCRdb holds only in-frame clones, not every one. The sample comprises roughly 120,000 clones, roughly 90% of which are singletons, and about 1.8% rests with the top ten. This specimen was PBMCs, taken around atezolizumab (anti-PD-L1) treatment. The receptor comes from a man aged 60 to 69 with urothelial cancer. The chain carries TRBV5-1 and TRBJ2-7; the match to TRBD1 covers 10 bases. The CDR3 DNA sequence: TGCGCCAGCAGCTGGACCGGGACAGGGGATGAGCAGTACTTC. Translating gives CASSWTGTGDEQYF.